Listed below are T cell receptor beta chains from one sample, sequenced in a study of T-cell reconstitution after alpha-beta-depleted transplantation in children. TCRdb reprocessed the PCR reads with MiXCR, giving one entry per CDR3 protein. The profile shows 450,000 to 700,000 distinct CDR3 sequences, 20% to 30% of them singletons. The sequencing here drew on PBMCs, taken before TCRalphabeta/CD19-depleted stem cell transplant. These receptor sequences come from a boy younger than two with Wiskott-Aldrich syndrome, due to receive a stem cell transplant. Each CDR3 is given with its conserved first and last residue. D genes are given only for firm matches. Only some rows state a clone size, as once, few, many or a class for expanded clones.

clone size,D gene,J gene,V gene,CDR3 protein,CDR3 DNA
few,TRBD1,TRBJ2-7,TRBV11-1,CASSLPGQGLYEQYF,TGTGCCAGCAGCCTCCCGGGACAGGGACTCTACGAGCAGTACTTC
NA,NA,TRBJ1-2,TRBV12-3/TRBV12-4,CASILVASNYGYTF,TGTGCCAGCATTTTAGTGGCCAGTAACTATGGCTACACCTTC
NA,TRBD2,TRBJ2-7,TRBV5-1,CASSPTTSGTYEQYF,TGCGCCAGCAGCCCGACGACTAGCGGGACCTACGAGCAGTACTTC
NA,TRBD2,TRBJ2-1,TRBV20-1,CSARDRTTGGRNEQFF,TGCAGTGCTAGAGATCGGACGACGGGAGGGCGAAATGAGCAGTTCTTC
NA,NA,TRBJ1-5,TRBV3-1,CASSHTQGVQPQHF,TGTGCCAGCAGCCATACACAGGGAGTTCAGCCCCAGCATTTT
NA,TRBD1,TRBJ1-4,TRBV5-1,CASSLRWDRLNEKLFF,TGCGCCAGCAGCTTGCGTTGGGACAGACTTAATGAAAAACTGTTTTTT
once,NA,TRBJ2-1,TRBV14,CASSQYRPSYNEQFF,TGTGCCAGCAGCCAATACAGACCCTCCTACAATGAGCAGTTCTTC
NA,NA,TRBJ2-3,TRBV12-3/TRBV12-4,CASSFPGRDTQYF,TGTGCCAGCAGTTTCCCAGGGAGAGATACGCAGTATTTT
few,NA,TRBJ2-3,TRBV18,CASSRRVGTDTQYF,TGTGCCAGCTCACGGAGGGTCGGCACAGATACGCAGTATTTT
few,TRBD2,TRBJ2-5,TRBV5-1,CASSLERDGETQYF,TGCGCCAGCAGCTTGGAGCGGGATGGGGAGACCCAGTACTTC
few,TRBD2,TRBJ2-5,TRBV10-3,CAISESSSGSETQYF,TGTGCCATCAGTGAGTCTTCGAGCGGGAGTGAGACCCAGTACTTC